The 18 T cell receptor beta chains listed next were all sequenced from one sample in a study of tumor-infiltrating lymphocytes in primary liver carcinoma. The authors took blood RNA from unsorted whole blood and also extracted germline DNA. The researchers produced TCR beta cDNA from approximately 460 ng total RNA with a constant-region primer. Researchers made the TCR beta libraries by running three nested multiplex PCR rounds with slightly modified ARM-PCR. With TRBV1-TRBV30 forward primers and a C-beta reverse primer, the first two PCR rounds were run for roughly 10 cycles each. TCRdb analysed the multiplex PCR reads with MiXCR anew, one entry per CDR3 protein. The profile shows about 320,000 distinct CDR3 sequences, nearly 60% of them singletons. The sample was peripheral blood. The origin of the receptors is a young woman with primary liver carcinoma and hepatitis B virus infection.

Points on this clonotype: A junction boundary mismatches the germline segment, possibly from a read error. DNA for the CDR3: TGTGCTAGAGGTTTAGGACTACGATTCAATCAGCCCCAGCATTTT. As protein: CARGLGLRFNQPQHF. The chain recombines TRBV12-5 with TRBJ1-5, with D unclear. The CDR3 is made up of 15 amino acids. Per germline, CDR1 LGHNT and CDR2 FRNRAP.

This clonotype was observed a handful of times. V usage is TRBV28 and J usage is TRBJ2-4; D is undetermined. Deletions cut 6 bases from V and 0 bases from J, with 12 bases between. The CDR3 totals 15 residues. Looked up from germline, CDR1 is MDHEN and CDR2 is SYDVKM. The CDR3 loop is CASSSLTLAKNIQYF. The CDR3, as DNA: TGTGCCAGCAGCAGCCTGACACTAGCCAAAAACATTCAGTACTTC.

Many counts were recorded for this clonotype. The rearrangement joins TRBV11-2 to TRBJ2-5, with 7 bases lining up with TRBD2. In germline, CDR1 is SGHAT, CDR2 FQNNGV. Trimming took 3 bases from V and 5 from J; bases not matched to a gene: 12. The CDR3 is made up of 16 amino acids. The CDR3 here is CASSFLYSGLGETQYF. Written as DNA, the CDR3 is TGTGCCAGCAGCTTTCTCTATAGCGGGTTAGGGGAGACCCAGTACTTC. The variable domain in full, completed from reference TRBV11-2 and TRBJ2-5, reads EAGVAQSPRYKIIEKRQSVAFWCNPISGHATLYWYQQILGQGPKLLIQFQNNGVVDDSQLPKDRFSAERLKGVDSTLKIQPAKLEDSAVYLCASSFLYSGLGETQYFGPGTRLLVL.

This clonotype has a single count. V and J are TRBV11-2 and TRBJ2-5; weak D call: TRBD2 (6 bases). CDR1 SGHAT and CDR2 FQNNGV come from the germline V gene. Trimming removed 4 bases at V and 1 base at J, with 13 bases between. This CDR3 has 15 amino acids. The DNA for the CDR3 is TGTGCCAGCAGCTCGGGAGTCAGCCCCCAAGAGACCCAGTACTTC. Protein sequence: CASSSGVSPQETQYF. The full variable domain, rest sourced from reference TRBV11-2 and TRBJ2-5, is EAGVAQSPRYKIIEKRQSVAFWCNPISGHATLYWYQQILGQGPKLLIQFQNNGVVDDSQLPKDRFSAERLKGVDSTLKIQPAKLEDSAVYLCASSSGVSPQETQYFGPGTRLLVL.

This clonotype was observed at least ten times. The rearrangement uses TRBV6-5 and TRBJ1-6; D remains ambiguous. Germline lookup yields CDR1 MNHEY and CDR2 SVGAGI. This CDR3 has 15 residues. V was shortened by 0 bases and J by 6 bases, with 9 bases between the two germline ends. For the CDR3, the DNA is TGTGCCAGCAGTTACTCGGGCGACTCTAATTCACCCCTCCACTTT. This gives the protein CASSYSGDSNSPLHF.

A note on this clonotype: The junction differs from germline at one of its ends, possibly a read error. This chain uses TRBV6-1 with TRBJ1-6; the D is unclear. The CDR3 extends over 16 amino acids. CDR1 and CDR2 (germline): MNHNS, SASEGT. The CDR3 bases are TGTGCCAGCAGTGAAGCGAGGTGCTCCTTTAATTCACCCCTCCACTTT. Translated, it gives CASSEARCSFNSPLHF.

In its sample, this clonotype was seen once. This may come from a read error, since a much larger clone is one base off. The conserved final phenylalanine or tryptophan is absent from the CDR3, which likely points to a read error. This sequence joins TRBV6-5 and TRBJ2-1; 9 bases line up with TRBD2. V lost 6 bases to trimming and J lost 5 bases; unmatched junction nucleotides: 8. The V gene's germline CDR1 is MNHEY and CDR2 SVGAGI. This CDR3 has 15 amino acids. CDR3 loop: CASRPSGTKHNEQFL. The CDR3, as DNA: TGTGCCAGCAGACCTAGCGGGACTAAACACAATGAGCAGTTCTTA.

This chain joins TRBV7-9 and TRBJ1-4; D is undetermined. V gave up 5 bases and J gave up 12 bases, with 19 bases separating them. The V gene's germline CDR1 is SEHNR and CDR2 FQNEAQ (reference sequence). The CDR3 totals 14 residues. CDR3 nucleotide sequence: TGTGCCAGCAGCCCGCGGACGGGCCATGGAGAACTGTTTTTT. Translation: CASSPRTGHGELFF.

The chain recombines TRBV12-3 or TRBV12-4 with TRBJ2-3; D may be TRBD2 (5 bases). This CDR3 spans 14 amino acids. Trimming left V 7 bases short and J 4 bases short, with 15 bases between. In DNA, the CDR3 is TGTGCCAGCACTGTGGCTAGCCTCCCAGATACGCAGTATTTT. Its translation: CASTVASLPDTQYF.

As concerns this clonotype: The junction does not match germline at one end; this may be a read error. The rearrangement links TRBV11-1 to TRBJ2-1; a weak D match, TRBD2 (7 bases). Germline values: CDR1 SGHAT, CDR2 FQDESV (reference sequence). This CDR3 is built from 16 residues. This CDR3 is CASSTRRGGAYSEQFF. The DNA for the CDR3 is TGTGCCAGCAGCACACGACGTGGGGGGGCCTACAGTGAGCAGTTCTTC.

As for this clonotype: Lacking the conserved final phenylalanine or tryptophan, this CDR3 likely reflects a read error. The DNA is left out, because the CDR3 cannot be placed on it with certainty; the CDR3 is given as TCRdb lists it. The rearrangement joins TRBV6-2 or TRBV6-3 to TRBJ2-1; the D segment call TRBD2 is taken from the table without a DNA check. Looked up from germline, CDR1 is MNHEY and CDR2 is SVGEGT. From its first to its last residue, the CDR3 has 13 amino acids. The CDR3: CASTPGTSGSFRI.

This clonotype was found once. V gene TRBV30 combines with J gene TRBJ2-2, with TRBD1 as a possible D gene (5 bases). The length of the CDR3 is 13 residues. V was trimmed by 2 bases and J by 6 bases, leaving 10 bases between them. Germline assignment: CDR1 GTSNPN and CDR2 SVGIG (reference sequence). The CDR3 loop reads CAWSFQGAGELFF. The CDR3 DNA is TGTGCCTGGAGTTTTCAAGGGGCCGGGGAGCTGTTTTTT.

About this clonotype itself: This CDR3 fails to terminate in the conserved phenylalanine or tryptophan, so it likely reflects a read error. The chain couples TRBV12-3 or TRBV12-4 to TRBJ1-2; possibly TRBD1 for D (5 bases). V dropped 8 bases and J dropped 2 bases, with 12 bases sitting between them. The CDR3 covers 13 residues. CDR3 amino acids: CASGTVSNYGYTL. The CDR3 DNA reads TGTGCCAGCGGGACCGTCTCCAACTATGGCTACACCCTC.

The sample holds a few counts of this clonotype. The rearrangement uses TRBV4-1 and TRBJ1-4, with 8 bases fitting TRBD1. The CDR3 is 16 amino acids. Trimming took 3 bases from V and 13 from J; bases not matched to a gene: 16. Germline CDR1 is MGHRA and CDR2 is YSYEKL. CDR3 sequence reads: CASSHTTGTGPSGLFF. The CDR3 region has the DNA TGCGCCAGCAGCCATACGACCGGGACAGGCCCGTCGGGACTGTTTTTT.

In this sample, this clonotype turned up a few times. The V call is TRBV5-5, the J call TRBJ2-2; TRBD2 matches at 7 bases. V was pared by 4 bases and J by 2 bases, with 5 bases of the junction left unmatched. The germline V gene encodes CDR1 SGHKS and CDR2 YYEKEE (reference sequence). The CDR3 contains 15 residues. As DNA, the CDR3 is TGTGCCAGCAGCCTAGCGGTATTAAACACCGGGGAGCTGTTTTTT. Translated, it gives CASSLAVLNTGELFF.

This clonotype was detected once. Relative to the germline gene, one junction end is altered; a read error may explain this. The chain couples TRBV12-3 or TRBV12-4 to TRBJ2-2; D might be TRBD1 (6 bases). This CDR3 has 15 amino acids. This chain's CDR3 is CANSLEPGDTGELFF. In DNA form, the CDR3 reads TGTGCCAACAGTTTAGAGCCAGGGGACACCGGGGAGCTGTTTTTT.

This clonotype appeared many times. The V and J genes are TRBV12-3 or TRBV12-4 and TRBJ1-1; D is perhaps TRBD1 (6 bases). This CDR3 has 15 amino acids. The ends were cut back, 4 bases at V and 1 base at J, with 13 bases in the middle. The CDR3 DNA is TGTGCCAGCAGTTCCCACCAGGGACAGAACACTGAAGCTTTCTTT. This sequence encodes CASSSHQGQNTEAFF.

This clonotype was detected only once. The chain couples TRBV5-5 to TRBJ1-6, with D uncertain. V lost 3 bases and J lost 15, with 25 bases in between. Per germline, CDR1 SGHKS and CDR2 YYEKEE (reference sequence). The CDR3 is 16 residues long. The CDR3 reads CASSYSLSSFNSVLHF. Written as DNA, the CDR3 is TGTGCCAGCAGCTATAGCTTGAGCTCCTTTAATTCAGTCCTCCACTTT. Full variable domain (rest looked up from reference TRBV5-5 and TRBJ1-6): DAGVTQSPTHLIKTRGQQVTLRCSPISGHKSVSWYQQVLGQGPQFIFQYYEKEERGRGNFPDRFSARQFPNYSSELNVNALLLGDSALYLCASSYSLSSFNSVLHFGNGTRLTVT.